The 8 T cell receptor beta chains given below trace back to one sample, sequenced in a study of blood T cell repertoires in COVID-19. Some clones are missing from TCRdb's copy, which holds only in-frame ones; the method was immunoSEQ multiplex PCR. The data show under 300,000 clones, 80% to 90% seen once. Sequencing input: peripheral blood. The receptor source for this set is a woman in her seventies with COVID-19, enrolled during active disease.

V and J are TRBV27 and TRBJ1-1; 10 positions agree with TRBD1. The J segment lost 4 bases and the V segment lost 5 bases, leaving 13 bases of the junction unmatched. This CDR3 has 17 residues. CDR1 and CDR2 from the germline V gene are MNHEY and SMNVEV (reference sequence). The CDR3 is CASSQRTGGVWVTEAFF. CDR3 sequence (DNA): TGTGCCAGCAGTCAGCGGACAGGGGGAGTTTGGGTCACTGAAGCTTTCTTT.

This CDR3 reads CASSDIQGGTGPYEQYF. In nucleotides, the CDR3 is TGTGCCAGCAGTGATATACAGGGGGGGACAGGGCCCTACGAGCAGTACTTC. This chain connects TRBV28 to TRBJ2-7; 9 positions agree with TRBD1. J gave up 2 bases and V 5 bases, and 13 bases lay outside the gene matches. Germline CDR1 MDHEN, CDR2 SYDVKM. This CDR3 has 17 amino acids.

V is TRBV27 and J is TRBJ2-3, with 7 bases that match TRBD1. The CDR3 sequence is 15 residues long. Germline loops: CDR1 MNHEY, CDR2 SMNVEV (reference sequence). V gave up 2 bases and J gave up 0 bases; unmatched junction bases: 2. CDR3 region: CASSLQGVSTDTQYF. In nucleotides, the CDR3 is TGTGCCAGCAGTTTACAGGGGGTTAGCACAGATACGCAGTATTTT.

This clone was counted a single time. The chain carries TRBV14 and TRBJ2-1; D remains ambiguous. CDR1 SGHDN and CDR2 FVKESK come from the germline V gene. This CDR3 contains 17 residues. The V gene lost 1 base and the J gene lost 4 bases, with 17 bases spanning the gap. This chain's CDR3 is CASSQGDSGQLYNEQFF. The CDR3 DNA is TGTGCCAGCAGCCAAGGAGATTCTGGGCAGTTATACAATGAGCAGTTCTTC. Looking up the rest from reference TRBV14 and TRBJ2-1 gives the full variable domain: EAGVTQFPSHSVIEKGQTVTLRCDPISGHDNLYWYRRVMGKEIKFLLHFVKESKQDESGMPNNRFLAERTGGTYSTLKVQPAELEDSGVYFCASSQGDSGQLYNEQFFGPGTRLTVL.

The chain employs TRBV10-3 and TRBJ2-1; tentatively, D is TRBD2 (5 bases). The germline V gene encodes CDR1 ENHRY and CDR2 SYGVKD. The ends were cut back, 9 bases at V and 11 bases at J, with 17 bases in the middle. The CDR3 has 12 amino acids. This chain's CDR3 is CAMRDNLAKQFF. The CDR3 nucleotides read TGTGCCATGCGCGATAACTTAGCGAAGCAGTTCTTC.

The rearrangement links TRBV9 to TRBJ2-5, with a possible D match to TRBD1 (5 bases). Trimming took 4 bases from V and 2 from J, leaving 12 bases between them. The CDR3 covers 14 residues. In germline, CDR1 is SGDLS, CDR2 YYNGEE. Written as DNA, the CDR3 is TGTGCCAGCAGCCCCTTGGGGCGGCAAGAGACCCAGTACTTC. Translated: CASSPLGRQETQYF.

The V gene is TRBV7-2, the J gene TRBJ2-5, with 10 bases that match TRBD2. Germline lookup yields CDR1 SGHTA and CDR2 FQGNSA. The CDR3 runs to 15 residues. V dropped 3 bases and J dropped 3; count of bases not matched to a gene: 4. The CDR3 region is CASSFPGLAKETQYF. Here the CDR3 DNA reads TGTGCCAGCAGCTTTCCGGGACTAGCGAAAGAGACCCAGTACTTC.

V usage is TRBV6-5 and J usage is TRBJ1-1; 7 bases match TRBD1. Looked up from germline, CDR1 is MNHEY and CDR2 is SVGAGI. V was clipped by 7 bases and J by 7 bases; unmatched bases: 12. The CDR3 runs 14 residues. In DNA, the CDR3 is TGTGCCAGCAATAGAAGGGACAGACCGAGTGAAGCTTTCTTT. Translation: CASNRRDRPSEAFF.